This TCR beta chain was documented in a study of shared clonotypes between healthy human individuals. The V gene lost 6 bases and the J gene lost 1 base, with 7 bases spanning the gap. Germline CDR1 MNHEY, CDR2 SVGAGI. The CDR3 is 13 residues long. Every immunoSEQ plate was one replicate of a subset's evenly spread DNA. Produced via immunoSEQ multiplex PCR; TCRdb's table is partial and in-frame only. This sample has around 1.9 million clones, with around 95% found just once. CD45RO-negative CD8 cells positively selected for CCR7 made up the naive population, which excluded terminally differentiated effector memory CD45RA+ cells.

The chain joins TRBV6-5 to TRBJ2-1; possibly TRBD1 for D (5 bases). The material sequenced was naive CD8+ T cells from PBMCs. This TCR was sampled from a man between 18 and 35 years old in good health. Some clones in this sample may be carry-over from other donors' samples. CDR3 in amino acids: CASRSGSYNEQFF. The DNA for the CDR3 is TGTGCCAGCAGGTCAGGGTCCTACAATGAGCAGTTCTTC.